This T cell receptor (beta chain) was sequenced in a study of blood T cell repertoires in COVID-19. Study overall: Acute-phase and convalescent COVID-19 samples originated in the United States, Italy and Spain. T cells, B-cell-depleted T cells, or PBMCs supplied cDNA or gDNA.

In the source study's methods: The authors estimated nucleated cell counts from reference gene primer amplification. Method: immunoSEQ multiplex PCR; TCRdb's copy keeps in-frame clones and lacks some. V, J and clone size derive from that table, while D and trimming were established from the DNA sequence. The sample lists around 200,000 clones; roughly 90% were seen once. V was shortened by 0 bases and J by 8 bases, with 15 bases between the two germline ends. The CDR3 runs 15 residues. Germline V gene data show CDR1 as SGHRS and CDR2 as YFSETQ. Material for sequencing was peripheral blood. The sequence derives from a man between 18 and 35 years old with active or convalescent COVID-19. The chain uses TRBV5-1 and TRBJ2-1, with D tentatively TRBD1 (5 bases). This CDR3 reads CASSLALGQIDEQFF. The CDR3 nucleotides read TGCGCCAGCAGCTTGGCCTTGGGGCAGATTGATGAGCAGTTCTTC.